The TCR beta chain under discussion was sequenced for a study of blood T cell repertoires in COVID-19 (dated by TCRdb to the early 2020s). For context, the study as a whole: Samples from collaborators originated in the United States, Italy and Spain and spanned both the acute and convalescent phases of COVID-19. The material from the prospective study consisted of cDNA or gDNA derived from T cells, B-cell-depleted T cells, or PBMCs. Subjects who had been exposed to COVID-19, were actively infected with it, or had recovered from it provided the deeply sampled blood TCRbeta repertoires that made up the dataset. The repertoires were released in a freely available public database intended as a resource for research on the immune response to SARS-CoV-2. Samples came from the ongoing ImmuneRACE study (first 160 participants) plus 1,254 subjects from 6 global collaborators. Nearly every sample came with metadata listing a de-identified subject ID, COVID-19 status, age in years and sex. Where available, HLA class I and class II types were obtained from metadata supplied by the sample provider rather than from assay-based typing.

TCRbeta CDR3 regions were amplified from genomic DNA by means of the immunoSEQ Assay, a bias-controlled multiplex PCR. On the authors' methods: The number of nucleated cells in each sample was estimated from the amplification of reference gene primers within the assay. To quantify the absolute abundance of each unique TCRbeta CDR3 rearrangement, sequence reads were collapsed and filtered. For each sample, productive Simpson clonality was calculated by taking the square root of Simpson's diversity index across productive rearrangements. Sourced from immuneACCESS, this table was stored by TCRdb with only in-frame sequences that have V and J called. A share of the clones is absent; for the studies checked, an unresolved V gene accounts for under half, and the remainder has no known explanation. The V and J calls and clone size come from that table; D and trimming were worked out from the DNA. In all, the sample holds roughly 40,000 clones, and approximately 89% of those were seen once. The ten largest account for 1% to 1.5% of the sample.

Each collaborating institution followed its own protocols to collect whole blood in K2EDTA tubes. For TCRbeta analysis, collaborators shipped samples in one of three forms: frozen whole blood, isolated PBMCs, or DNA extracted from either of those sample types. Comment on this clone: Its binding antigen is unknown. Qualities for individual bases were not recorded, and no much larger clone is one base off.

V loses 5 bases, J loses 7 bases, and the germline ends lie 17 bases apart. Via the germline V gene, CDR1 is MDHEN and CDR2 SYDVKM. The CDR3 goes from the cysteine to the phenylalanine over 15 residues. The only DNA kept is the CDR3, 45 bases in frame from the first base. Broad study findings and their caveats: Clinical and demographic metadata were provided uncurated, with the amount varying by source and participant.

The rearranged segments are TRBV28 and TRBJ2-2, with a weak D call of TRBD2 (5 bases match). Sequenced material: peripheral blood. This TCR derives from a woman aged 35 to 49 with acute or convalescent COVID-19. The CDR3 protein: CASSLSAGWGGELFF. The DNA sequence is TGTGCCAGCAGTCTTTCGGCGGGCTGGGGCGGGGAGCTGTTTTTT.